This record concerns one T cell receptor (beta chain) sequence. This specimen comes from a study of chemoradiotherapy in HPV16-positive cancers. The CDR3 contains 11 residues. Trimming cost V 0 bases and J 6 bases, with 3 bases left between them. Germline loops: CDR1 GTSNPN, CDR2 SVGIG (reference sequence). Sequencing was performed with immunoSEQ multiplex PCR; in TCRdb, only in-frame clones are kept and a portion is missing. The data show 23,000 or so clones, roughly 87% seen once. This sequence was found in a human donor with HPV-associated anogenital cancer. This chain connects TRBV30 to TRBJ2-1, with D uncertain. The specimen comprised blood, sampled from a patient who underwent chemoradiotherapy. Here the CDR3 reads CAWSVVNEQFF. The CDR3 DNA is TGTGCCTGGAGTGTAGTCAATGAGCAGTTCTTC.